The 20 T cell receptor beta chains presented below share a single source sample, sequenced in a study of tumor-infiltrating lymphocytes in glioblastoma multiforme. Three nested ARM-PCR rounds with V-beta and C-beta primers built TCRB libraries. In TCRdb, the multiplex PCR reads were re-called with MiXCR into one record per CDR3 protein. The sample has more than 10,000 distinct CDR3 sequences, roughly 64% seen once. The specimen sequenced was brain tumor tissue. The receptors stem from a male donor with glioblastoma.

By share, this clonotype counts as medium-sized. The chain uses TRBV14 and TRBJ1-2; D might be TRBD1 (5 bases). The V end lost 1 base, the J end lost 8 bases, and 17 bases lay between the germline ends. This CDR3 spans 15 amino acids. From germline, CDR1 is SGHDN and CDR2 FVKESK. CDR3 DNA: TGTGCCAGCAGCCAAGTGCCAGGGAAGCCGGGAGGCTACACCTTC. It yields the protein CASSQVPGKPGGYTF.

V gene TRBV20-1 combines with J gene TRBJ2-1, with 8 bases fitting TRBD2. The germline V gene has CDR1 DFQATT and CDR2 SNEGSKA (reference sequence). With 6 bases clipped from V and 6 bases from J, the junction kept 13 bases outside the gene matches. CDR3 length equals 15 residues. CDR3 sequence (DNA): TGCAGTGCCGCGATGACCGGGAGGGCCCGCAATGAGCAGTTCTTC. It specifies CSAAMTGRARNEQFF.

The chain recombines TRBV2 with TRBJ1-5; no definite D call. Trimming removed 4 bases at V and 3 bases at J, with 10 bases between. The germline V gene encodes CDR1 SNHLY and CDR2 FYNNEI. The CDR3 is 14 residues long. CDR3: CASSVSLFNQPQHF. The CDR3 DNA is TGTGCCAGCAGTGTCAGCCTTTTCAATCAGCCCCAGCATTTT. Variable domain in full (rest from reference TRBV2 and TRBJ1-5): EPEVTQTPSHQVTQMGQEVILRCVPISNHLYFYWYRQILGQKVEFLVSFYNNEISEKSEIFDDQFSVERPDGSNFTLKIRSTKLEDSAMYFCASSVSLFNQPQHFGDGTRLSIL.

On this clonotype: At one end the junction does not follow the germline gene, possibly because of a read error. The CDR3 DNA sequence: TGTGCCAGCGGTTACGATATCAAAAACATTCAGTACTTC. Protein: CASGYDIKNIQYF. The V gene is TRBV6-2 or TRBV6-3, the J gene TRBJ2-4; D unclear. The length of the CDR3 is 13 residues. Per germline, CDR1 MNHEY and CDR2 SVGEGT.

Notes on this clonotype: A much larger clone differs from this one at a single base, so this may be a read error. The chain couples TRBV19 to TRBJ2-3, with TRBD1 matching over 9 bases. Per germline, CDR1 LNHDA and CDR2 SQIVND (reference sequence). The CDR3 has 15 residues. Losses at the gene ends were 3 bases for V and 2 bases for J; bases not matched to a gene: 3. Here the CDR3 reads CASSIRTGVTDTQYF. CDR3 in DNA: TGTGCCAGTAGTATCCGGACAGGGGTCACAGATACGCAGTATTTT. The variable domain in full, with the rest retrieved from reference TRBV19 and TRBJ2-3, is DGGITQSPKYLFRKEGQNVTLSCEQNLNHDAMYWYRQDPGQGLRLIYYSQIVNDFQKGDIAEGYSVSREKKESFPLTVTSAQKNPTAFYLCASSIRTGVTDTQYFGPGTRLTVL.

In regard to this clonotype: A read error is likely, as this CDR3 ends without the conserved phenylalanine or tryptophan. The chain combines TRBV6-5 with TRBJ2-3; possible D gene TRBD1, 5 bases. The CDR3 spans 16 residues. The germline V gene has CDR1 MNHEY and CDR2 SVGAGI. CDR3 region: CVSSYSRTRGADTQYL. The CDR3 DNA is TGTGTCAGCAGTTACTCGAGGACAAGGGGCGCAGATACGCAGTATCTT.

This clonotype was detected ten times or more. The CDR3 nucleotides read TGTGCCAGCAGTCTATCAAGGACTCGTCCCTACGAGCAGTACTTC. Translated, it gives CASSLSRTRPYEQYF. The V call is TRBV12-3 or TRBV12-4, the J call TRBJ2-7; perhaps TRBD2 as D (5 bases). V was clipped by 5 bases and J by 2 bases, with 16 bases between them. The CDR3 length is 15 residues.

CDR3 bases: TGCAGTGCTAGAGGTTGGGACTCCAAAAGCAATCAGCCCCAGCATTTT. It codes for CSARGWDSKSNQPQHF. The rearrangement joins TRBV20-1 to TRBJ1-5, with D possibly being TRBD1 (5 bases). The V gene's germline CDR1 is DFQATT and CDR2 SNEGSKA (reference sequence). Trimming took 1 base from V and 1 from J, leaving 14 bases between them. This CDR3 region has 16 residues.

Turning to this clonotype: This likely comes from a read error, as the CDR3 has no conserved phenylalanine or tryptophan at its end. V gene TRBV7-9 combines with J gene TRBJ2-2; 8 nucleotides match TRBD2. V dropped 7 bases and J dropped 0; count of bases not matched to a gene: 10. Germline-derived CDR1 and CDR2 are SEHNR and FQNEAQ (reference sequence). The CDR3 is 17 amino acids. The CDR3 nucleotides read TGTGCCAGCATCCGGACTAGCTCAAATACGAACACCGGGGAGCTGTTTGTT. It yields the protein CASIRTSSNTNTGELFV.

On this clonotype itself: This may stem from a read error, because a much larger clone lies one nucleotide away. This chain uses TRBV6-1 with TRBJ2-7, with a tentative D call TRBD2 (6 bases). V gave up 0 bases and J gave up 0 bases, with 9 bases separating them. In germline, CDR1 is MNHNS, CDR2 SASEGT. The CDR3 runs 15 residues. The CDR3 protein is CASSEATGSSYEQYF. In DNA, the CDR3 is TGTGCCAGCAGTGAAGCTACCGGGAGCTCCTACGAGCAGTACTTC.

The genes are TRBV6-2 or TRBV6-3 and TRBJ1-5, with D possibly being TRBD1 (5 bases). V was clipped by 6 bases and J by 2 bases, with 14 bases between them. CDR1 MNHEY and CDR2 SVGEGT come from the germline V gene. CDR3 length: 15 residues. The CDR3 DNA follows: TGTGCCAGCAGCCTCAGGGTGGGCGGCAATCAGCCCCAGCATTTT. This codes for CASSLRVGGNQPQHF.

The chain has TRBV20-1 and TRBJ2-5; TRBD2 aligns across 9 bases. The V gene end was trimmed by 5 bases and the J gene end by 5 bases; junction bases not matched to a gene: 15. There are 16 residues in the CDR3. Germline V lookup: CDR1 DFQATT, CDR2 SNEGSKA (reference sequence). CDR3 in DNA: TGCAGTGCTCATCTCTGGCAGCGGGGGGCCCGGGAGACCCAGTACTTC. This translates into CSAHLWQRGARETQYF.

On this clonotype itself: At one boundary the junction diverges from the germline segment, which might be a read error. The genes are TRBV20-1 and TRBJ1-1; 8 bases fit TRBD1. In germline, CDR1 is DFQATT, CDR2 SNEGSKA (reference sequence). CDR3 length equals 16 residues. The CDR3 nucleotides read TGCAGTACTACGGACAGGGCCCATGCCATGAACACTGAAGCTTACTTT. Its protein is CSTTDRAHAMNTEAYF.

This clonotype has a handful of counts. A much larger clone differs by one base, so this may be a read error. This sequence joins TRBV6-2 or TRBV6-3 and TRBJ1-5, with TRBD1 matching 7 bases. V shed 5 bases, J shed 6 bases, and the junction held 10 bases outside the gene matches. Germline V gives CDR1 MNHEY, CDR2 SVGEGT. The length of the CDR3 is 15 residues. The CDR3 nucleotides are TGTGCCAGCAGTCCCCAGGGGGTGCGCGGTCAGCCCCAGCATTTT. It specifies CASSPQGVRGQPQHF.

Comment on this clonotype: Relative to the germline gene, one junction end is altered; a read error may explain this. The chain employs TRBV11-2 and TRBJ2-2; 8 nucleotides line up with TRBD2. Germline V gives CDR1 SGHAT, CDR2 FQNNGV. This CDR3 spans 17 amino acids. The CDR3 spells CACSLGRAGVTSGELFF. The CDR3 nucleotides are TGTGCCTGCAGCTTAGGGAGAGCGGGAGTCACTTCCGGGGAGCTGTTTTTT.

This clonotype was observed at least ten times. J is TRBJ2-5 and V is TRBV7-9, with TRBD1 as a possible D gene (6 bases). The V gene's germline CDR1 is SEHNR and CDR2 FQNEAQ (reference sequence). The CDR3 sequence is 15 residues long. Trimming removed 3 bases from V and 3 bases from J, with 14 bases in between. Here the CDR3 reads CASSLASDSKETQYF. The CDR3 DNA reads as TGTGCCAGCAGCTTGGCCTCGGACAGCAAAGAGACCCAGTACTTC. Drawing the rest from reference TRBV7-9 and TRBJ2-5, the complete variable domain is DTGVSQNPRHKITKRGQNVTFRCDPISEHNRLYWYRQTLGQGPEFLTYFQNEAQLEKSRLLSDRFSAERPKGSFSTLEIQRTEQGDSAMYLCASSLASDSKETQYFGPGTRLLVL.

Turning to this clonotype: This may be a read error, as it is one base from a much larger clone. The chain has TRBV28 and TRBJ2-3, with a weak D call TRBD1 (5 bases). Germline lookup yields CDR1 MDHEN and CDR2 SYDVKM. The CDR3 totals 15 residues. CDR3 coding DNA: TGTGCCACCTCCCCCCCGACAGAGCTGACAGATATGCAGTATTTT. Protein sequence: CATSPPTELTDMQYF. Full variable domain (missing parts from reference TRBV28 and TRBJ2-3): DVKVTQSSRYLVKRTGEKVFLECVQDMDHENMFWYRQDPGLGLRLIYFSYDVKMKEKGDIPEGYSVSREKKERFSLILESASTNQTSMYLCATSPPTELTDMQYFGPGTRLTVL.

Regarding this clonotype: The CDR3 does not close with the conserved phenylalanine or tryptophan, likely indicating a read error. The chain uses TRBV20-1 and TRBJ2-7, with D tentatively TRBD1 or TRBD2 (5 bases each). The CDR3 is 15 residues long. CDR1 is DFQATT and CDR2 is SNEGSKA in the germline V gene (reference sequence). The germline V and J ends were trimmed by 3 bases and 7 bases, with 22 bases remaining between them. Here the CDR3 DNA reads TGCAGTGCTAGGGACGAGGGACGGGGAATTAGGGAGCAGTACTTA. This gives the protein CSARDEGRGIREQYL.

J is TRBJ2-3 and V is TRBV6-5, with D possibly matching TRBD1 (6 bases). V lost 6 bases and J lost 0, with 16 bases in between. Germline V gives CDR1 MNHEY, CDR2 SVGAGI. This CDR3 comprises 16 residues. Here the CDR3 DNA reads TGTGCCAGCAGCCGCCAACAGGGTACGAGCACAGATACGCAGTATTTT. Its translation is CASSRQQGTSTDTQYF.

As to this clonotype: A read error is possible here, since a much larger clone lies one base away. This CDR3 reads CASSLGIDGPRETQYF. The CDR3 DNA reads as TGCGCCAGCAGCTTGGGGATAGACGGGCCTCGGGAGACCCAGTACTTC. V and J are TRBV5-1 and TRBJ2-5; D remains ambiguous. Trimming removed 0 bases at V and 5 bases at J, with 17 bases between. Germline values: CDR1 SGHRS, CDR2 YFSETQ. This CDR3 spans 16 amino acids.